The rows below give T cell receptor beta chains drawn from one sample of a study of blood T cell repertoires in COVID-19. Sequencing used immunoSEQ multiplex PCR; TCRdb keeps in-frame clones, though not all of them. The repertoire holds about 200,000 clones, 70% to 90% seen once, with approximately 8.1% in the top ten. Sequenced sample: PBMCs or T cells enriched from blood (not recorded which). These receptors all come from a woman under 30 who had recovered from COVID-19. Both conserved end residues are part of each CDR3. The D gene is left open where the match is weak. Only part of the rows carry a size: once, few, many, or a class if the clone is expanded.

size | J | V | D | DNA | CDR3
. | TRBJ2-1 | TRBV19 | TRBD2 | TGTGCCACTTCCAAGACTAGCGGGATCTACAATGAGCAGTTCTTC | CATSKTSGIYNEQFF
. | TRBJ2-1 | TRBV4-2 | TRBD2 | TGTGCCAGCAGCCAAGACCCCCTGGTAGTAGCGGGGGACAATGAGCAGTTCTTC | CASSQDPLVVAGDNEQFF
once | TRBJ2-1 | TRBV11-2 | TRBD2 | TGTGCCAGCAGCCTTACCCGCGGGGGTGAGCAGTTCTTC | CASSLTRGGEQFF
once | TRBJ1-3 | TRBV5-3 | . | TGTGCCAGAAGTGTGGCATTCTCTGGAAACACCATATATTTT | CARSVAFSGNTIYF
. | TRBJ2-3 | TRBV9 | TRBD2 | TGTGCCAGCAGCGCCACTAGCGGGGGGAGCCCTAGCACAGATACGCAGTATTTT | CASSATSGGSPSTDTQYF
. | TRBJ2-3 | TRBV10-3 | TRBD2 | TGTGCCATCAGCGGGATTAGCGGGGGTACGGATACGCAGTATTTT | CAISGISGGTDTQYF
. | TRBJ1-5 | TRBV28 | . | TGTGCCAGCATACAGAACCTCAATCAGCCCCAGCATTTT | CASIQNLNQPQHF
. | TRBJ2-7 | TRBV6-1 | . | TGTGCCAGCAGTGAAGCGCTGGGGCTAGGGTTGGGCGAGCAGTACTTC | CASSEALGLGLGEQYF
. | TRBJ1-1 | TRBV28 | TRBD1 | TGTGCCAGCAGCCTTGCAGGGGGCACTGAAGCTTTCTTT | CASSLAGGTEAFF
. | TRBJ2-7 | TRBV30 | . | TGTGCCTGGAGAGCGGCCAACTACTACGAGCAGTACTTC | CAWRAANYYEQYF
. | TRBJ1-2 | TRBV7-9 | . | TGTGCCAGCAGACCAGCGAGTGCTAACTATGGCTACACCTTC | CASRPASANYGYTF
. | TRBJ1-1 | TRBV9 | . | TGTGCCAGCAGCGTAGATCAGACGGGAGGGACTGAAGCTTTCTTT | CASSVDQTGGTEAFF
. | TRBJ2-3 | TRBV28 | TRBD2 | TGTGCCAGCAGTTCTCAGCTAGCGGGGGGGAAGCCGACAGATACGCAGTATTTT | CASSSQLAGGKPTDTQYF
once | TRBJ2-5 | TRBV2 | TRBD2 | TGTGCCAGCAGAGGACTAGCGGGGGAAGAGACCCAGTACTTC | CASRGLAGEETQYF
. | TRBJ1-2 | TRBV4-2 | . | TGTGCCAGCAGCCAAGATTCCGGAGGTGCGCGTCTCTATGGCTACACCTTC | CASSQDSGGARLYGYTF
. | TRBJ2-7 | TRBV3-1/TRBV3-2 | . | TGTGCCAGCAGCCAAGAATTATGTAGACTACCGTCCTGGGAGCAGTACTTC | CASSQELCRLPSWEQYF
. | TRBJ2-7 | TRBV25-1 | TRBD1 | TGTGCCAGCAGTGAATTTTCGAGGACAGGGCTGGAGCAGTACTTC | CASSEFSRTGLEQYF
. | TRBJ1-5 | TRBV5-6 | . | TGTGCCAGCAGATACCCCGGGGGGCCCTTGGATCAGCCCCAGCATTTT | CASRYPGGPLDQPQHF
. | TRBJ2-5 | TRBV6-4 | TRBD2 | TGTGCCAGCAGTCCTCGGGCTAGCGGGGGCCAAGAGACCCAGTACTTC | CASSPRASGGQETQYF
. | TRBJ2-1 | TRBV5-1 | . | TGCGCCAGCAGCTTCCGGGACAATGAGCAGTTCTTC | CASSFRDNEQFF
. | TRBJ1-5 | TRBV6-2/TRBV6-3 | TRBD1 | TGTGCCAGCAGTTACCCCAGGACAGGGCCAGAGAGACAGCCCCAGCATTTT | CASSYPRTGPERQPQHF
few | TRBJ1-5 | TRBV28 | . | TGTGCCAGTTCACAGGGAACTCAGCCCCAGCATTTT | CASSQGTQPQHF
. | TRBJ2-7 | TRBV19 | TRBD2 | TGTGCCAGTAGCTTGGGACTAGCGGGGGGCGGAGGCATATACGAGCAGTACTTC | CASSLGLAGGGGIYEQYF
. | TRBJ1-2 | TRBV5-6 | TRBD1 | TGTGCCAGCAGCGTCGGCAGGGGGCTATTGGATGGCTACACCTTC | CASSVGRGLLDGYTF
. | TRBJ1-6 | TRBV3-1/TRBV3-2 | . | TGTGCCAGCAGCCAAGACAGGCTTAATGGTTCACCCCTCCACTTT | CASSQDRLNGSPLHF
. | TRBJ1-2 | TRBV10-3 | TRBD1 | TGTGCCATCAGTGAAGGGACAGGGATTAGCTATGGCTACACCTTC | CAISEGTGISYGYTF
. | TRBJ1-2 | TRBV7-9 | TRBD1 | TGTGCCAGCAGCTTACCTCGAGACAGGGAATTTGGCTATGGCTACACCTTC | CASSLPRDREFGYGYTF
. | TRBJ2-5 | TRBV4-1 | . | TGCGCCAGCAGCCAAGCCGTGTCCAGGCCGTACCAAGAGACCCAGTACTTC | CASSQAVSRPYQETQYF
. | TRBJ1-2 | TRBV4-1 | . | TGCGCCAGCAGCCAAGATCCGGGGGGTTACTATGGCTACACCTTC | CASSQDPGGYYGYTF
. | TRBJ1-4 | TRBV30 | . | TGTGCCTGGAGTGTATCGCGGCCAGTTGCAACTAATGAAAAACTGTTTTTT | CAWSVSRPVATNEKLFF
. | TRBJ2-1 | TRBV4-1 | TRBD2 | TGCGCCAGCAGCCCGGGACTATACAATGAGCAGTTCTTC | CASSPGLYNEQFF
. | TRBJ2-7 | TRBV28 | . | TGTGCCAGCAGTTTCCTGAGGGATCCCTACGAGCAGTACTTC | CASSFLRDPYEQYF
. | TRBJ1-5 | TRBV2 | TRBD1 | TGTGCCAGCAGTCCCTGGGACAGCCGAAATCAGCCCCAGCATTTT | CASSPWDSRNQPQHF
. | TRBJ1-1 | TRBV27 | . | TGTGCCAGCAGTTTATCGACTTCCGGCCCCGTGGCTTTCTTT | CASSLSTSGPVAFF